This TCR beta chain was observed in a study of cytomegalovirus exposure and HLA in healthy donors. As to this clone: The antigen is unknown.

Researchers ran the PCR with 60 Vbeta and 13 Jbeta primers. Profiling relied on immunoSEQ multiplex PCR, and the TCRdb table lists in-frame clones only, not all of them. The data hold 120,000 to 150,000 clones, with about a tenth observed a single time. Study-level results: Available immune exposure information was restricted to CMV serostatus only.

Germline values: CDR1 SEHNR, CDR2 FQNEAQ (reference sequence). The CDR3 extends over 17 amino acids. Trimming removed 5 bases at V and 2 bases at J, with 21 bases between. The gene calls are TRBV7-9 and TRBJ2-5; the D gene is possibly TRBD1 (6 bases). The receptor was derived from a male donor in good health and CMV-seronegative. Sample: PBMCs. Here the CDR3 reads CASSPLGQGKGQETQYF. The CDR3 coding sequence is TGTGCCAGCAGCCCCTTAGGCCAGGGGAAGGGACAAGAGACCCAGTACTTC.